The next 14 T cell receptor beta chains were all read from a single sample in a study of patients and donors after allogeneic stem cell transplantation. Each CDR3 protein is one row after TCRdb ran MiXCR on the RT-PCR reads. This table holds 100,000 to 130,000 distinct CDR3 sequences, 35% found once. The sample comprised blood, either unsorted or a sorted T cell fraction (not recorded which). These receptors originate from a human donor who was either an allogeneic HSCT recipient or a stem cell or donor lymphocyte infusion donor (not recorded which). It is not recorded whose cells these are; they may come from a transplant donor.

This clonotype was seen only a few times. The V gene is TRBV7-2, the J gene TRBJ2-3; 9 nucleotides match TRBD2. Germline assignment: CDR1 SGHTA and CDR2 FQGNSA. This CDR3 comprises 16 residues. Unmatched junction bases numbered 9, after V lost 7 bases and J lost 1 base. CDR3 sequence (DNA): TGTGCCAGCACCCGATTAGCGGGAGCGGGCACAGATACGCAGTATTTT. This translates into CASTRLAGAGTDTQYF.

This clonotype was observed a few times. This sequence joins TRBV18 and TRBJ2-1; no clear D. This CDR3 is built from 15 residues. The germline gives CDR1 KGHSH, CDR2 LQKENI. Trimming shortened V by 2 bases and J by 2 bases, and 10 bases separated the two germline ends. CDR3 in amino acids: CASSPMVGAYNEQFF. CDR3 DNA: TGTGCCAGCTCACCAATGGTAGGAGCCTACAATGAGCAGTTCTTC.

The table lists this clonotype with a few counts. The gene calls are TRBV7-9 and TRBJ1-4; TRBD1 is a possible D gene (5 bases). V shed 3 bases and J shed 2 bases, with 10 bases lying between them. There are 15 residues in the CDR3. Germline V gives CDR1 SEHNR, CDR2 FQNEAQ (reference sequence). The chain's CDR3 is CASSFERGTNEKLFF. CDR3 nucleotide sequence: TGTGCCAGCAGCTTTGAGCGGGGGACTAATGAAAAACTGTTTTTT. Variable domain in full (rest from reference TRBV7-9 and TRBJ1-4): DTGVSQNPRHKITKRGQNVTFRCDPISEHNRLYWYRQTLGQGPEFLTYFQNEAQLEKSRLLSDRFSAERPKGSFSTLEIQRTEQGDSAMYLCASSFERGTNEKLFFGSGTQLSVL.

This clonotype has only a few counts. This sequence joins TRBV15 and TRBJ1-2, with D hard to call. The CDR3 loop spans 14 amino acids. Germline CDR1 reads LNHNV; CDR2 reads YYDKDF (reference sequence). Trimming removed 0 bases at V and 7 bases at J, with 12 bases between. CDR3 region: CATSRDPGRAGYTF. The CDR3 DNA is TGTGCCACCAGCAGAGATCCGGGTAGGGCTGGCTACACCTTC.

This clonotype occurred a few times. CDR3 coding DNA: TGTGCCAGCAGCGGGACTAGGATCAATGAGCAGTTCTTC. Amino acid sequence: CASSGTRINEQFF. The chain joins TRBV28 to TRBJ2-1; TRBD2 agrees at 8 bases. Germline-derived CDR1 and CDR2 are MDHEN and SYDVKM. V dropped 6 bases and J dropped 6; count of bases not matched to a gene: 4. CDR3 length: 13 residues.

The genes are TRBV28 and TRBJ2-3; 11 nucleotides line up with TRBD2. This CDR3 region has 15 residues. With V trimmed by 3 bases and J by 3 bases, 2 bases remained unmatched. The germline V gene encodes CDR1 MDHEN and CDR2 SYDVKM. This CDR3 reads CASSFRLAGTDTQYF. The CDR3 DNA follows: TGTGCCAGCAGTTTTCGACTAGCGGGGACAGATACGCAGTATTTT.

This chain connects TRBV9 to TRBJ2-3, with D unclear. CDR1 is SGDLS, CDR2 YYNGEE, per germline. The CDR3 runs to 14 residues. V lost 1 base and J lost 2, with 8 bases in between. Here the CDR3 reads CASSVRSHTDTQYF. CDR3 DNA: TGTGCCAGCAGCGTAAGATCCCACACAGATACGCAGTATTTT.

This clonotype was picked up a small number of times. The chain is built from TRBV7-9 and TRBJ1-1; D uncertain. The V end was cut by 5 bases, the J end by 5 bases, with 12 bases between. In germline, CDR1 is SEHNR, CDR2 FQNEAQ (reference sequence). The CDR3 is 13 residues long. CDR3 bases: TGTGCCAGCAGCCCGCCCGACACTACTGAAGCTTTCTTT. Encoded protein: CASSPPDTTEAFF.

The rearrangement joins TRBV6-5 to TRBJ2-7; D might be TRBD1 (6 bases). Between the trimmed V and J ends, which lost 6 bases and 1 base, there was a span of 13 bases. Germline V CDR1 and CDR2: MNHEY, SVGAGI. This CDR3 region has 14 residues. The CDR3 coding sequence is TGTGCCAGCAGCTTCCACAGGGATTCCTACGAGCAGTACTTC. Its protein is CASSFHRDSYEQYF.

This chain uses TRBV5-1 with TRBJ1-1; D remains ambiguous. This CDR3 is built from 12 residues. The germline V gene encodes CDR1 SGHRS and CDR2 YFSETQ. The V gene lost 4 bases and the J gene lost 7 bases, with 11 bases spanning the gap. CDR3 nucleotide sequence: TGCGCCAGCAGCCTATCCGGTCATGAAGCTTTCTTT. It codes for CASSLSGHEAFF.

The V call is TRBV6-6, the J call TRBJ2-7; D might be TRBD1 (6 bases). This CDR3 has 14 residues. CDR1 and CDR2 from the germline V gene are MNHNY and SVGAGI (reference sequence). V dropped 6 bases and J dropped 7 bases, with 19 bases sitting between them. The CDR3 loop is CASRETGFGGEQYF. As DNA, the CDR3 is TGTGCCAGCAGAGAAACAGGGTTCGGTGGTGAGCAGTACTTC.

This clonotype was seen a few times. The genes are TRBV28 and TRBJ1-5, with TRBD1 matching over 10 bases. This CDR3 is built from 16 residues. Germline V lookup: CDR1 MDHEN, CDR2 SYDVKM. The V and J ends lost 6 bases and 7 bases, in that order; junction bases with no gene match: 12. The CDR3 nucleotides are TGTGCCAGCAGCCCGAAGGGACAGGGGTTCAAACAGCCCCAGCATTTT. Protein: CASSPKGQGFKQPQHF.

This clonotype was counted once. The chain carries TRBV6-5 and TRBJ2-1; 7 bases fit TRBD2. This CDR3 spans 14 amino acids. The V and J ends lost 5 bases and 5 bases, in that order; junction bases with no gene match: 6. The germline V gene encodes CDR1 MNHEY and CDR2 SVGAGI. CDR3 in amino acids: CASSPSAGDNEQFF. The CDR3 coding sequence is TGTGCCAGCAGTCCTTCCGCGGGAGACAATGAGCAGTTCTTC.

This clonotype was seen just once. For the CDR3, the DNA is TGCAGTGCTAGCCCCCTAGCGGGTATAAGCTCCTACAATGAGCAGTTCTTC. As protein: CSASPLAGISSYNEQFF. The rearrangement uses TRBV20-1 and TRBJ2-1; 8 nucleotides agree with TRBD2. The CDR3 runs 17 residues. Germline loops: CDR1 DFQATT, CDR2 SNEGSKA (reference sequence). With V trimmed by 3 bases and J by 0 bases, 10 bases remained unmatched.